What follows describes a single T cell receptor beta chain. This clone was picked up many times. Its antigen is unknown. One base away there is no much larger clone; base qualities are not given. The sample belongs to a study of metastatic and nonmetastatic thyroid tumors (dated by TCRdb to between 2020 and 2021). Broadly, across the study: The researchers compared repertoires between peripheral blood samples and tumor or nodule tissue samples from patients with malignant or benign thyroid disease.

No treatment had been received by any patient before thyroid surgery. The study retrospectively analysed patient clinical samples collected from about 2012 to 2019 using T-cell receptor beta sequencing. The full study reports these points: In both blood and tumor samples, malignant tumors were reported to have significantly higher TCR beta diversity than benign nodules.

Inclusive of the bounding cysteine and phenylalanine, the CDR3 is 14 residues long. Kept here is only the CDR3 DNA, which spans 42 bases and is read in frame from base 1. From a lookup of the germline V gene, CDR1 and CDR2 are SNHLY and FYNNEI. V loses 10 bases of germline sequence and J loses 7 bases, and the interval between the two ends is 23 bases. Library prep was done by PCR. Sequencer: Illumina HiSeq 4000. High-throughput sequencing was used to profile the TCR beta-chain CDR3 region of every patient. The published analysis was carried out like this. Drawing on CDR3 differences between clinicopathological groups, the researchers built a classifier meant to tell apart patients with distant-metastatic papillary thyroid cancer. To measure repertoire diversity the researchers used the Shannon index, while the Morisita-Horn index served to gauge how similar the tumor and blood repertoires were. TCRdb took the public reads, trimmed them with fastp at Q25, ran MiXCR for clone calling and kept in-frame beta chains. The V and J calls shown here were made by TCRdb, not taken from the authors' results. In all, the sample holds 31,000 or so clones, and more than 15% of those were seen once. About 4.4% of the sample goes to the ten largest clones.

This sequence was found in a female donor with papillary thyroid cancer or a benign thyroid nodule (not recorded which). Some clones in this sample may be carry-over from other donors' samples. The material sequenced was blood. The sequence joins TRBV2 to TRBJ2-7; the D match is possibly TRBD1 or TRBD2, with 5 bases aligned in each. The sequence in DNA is TGTGCCACGAGATGGGACCGAGGGAATGATGAGCAGTACTTC. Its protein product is CATRWDRGNDEQYF.